The T cell receptor (beta chain) described here comes from a study of cytomegalovirus exposure and HLA in healthy donors. Study results and limitations: TCR beta V- and J-gene trimming was later associated with a missense DCLRE1C variant. The study carried out a later analysis of TCR beta sequences. It associated about 15,000 of them with specific HLA alleles at a false discovery rate of 0.05.

With regard to this clone: Its specificity is unknown.

The study ran its PCR with 60 Vbeta and 13 Jbeta primers. The data were produced by immunoSEQ multiplex PCR, yet TCRdb's version contains in-frame clones alone and is incomplete. The profile shows fewer than 250,000 clones, roughly three quarters of them singletons. The sequencing sample was made of PBMCs. The TCR originated in a male donor in good health and CMV-seropositive.

DNA for the CDR3: TGCGCCAGCAGTCAATCGCCCGCCGGGTGGGAGACCCAGTACTTC. This translates into CASSQSPAGWETQYF. The chain recombines TRBV23-1 with TRBJ2-5; D gene ambiguous. TRBV23-1 is classed as an ORF, of uncertain function. Trimming removed 0 bases from V and 5 bases from J, with 13 bases in between. The CDR3 totals 15 residues.